These T cell receptor beta chains were read from a single sample in a study of identical twins. TCRdb reprocessed the 5' RACE reads with MiXCR, giving one entry per CDR3 protein. The sample consists of 200,000 to 300,000 distinct CDR3 sequences, over 9.5% of them appearing once. Sequenced material: memory T cells sorted from blood. The source is a man aged 50-60 years in good health. Each CDR3 is given with its conserved first and last residue. Fields, in order: V gene, clone size, J gene, D gene, CDR3 DNA, CDR3 protein. A D gene is named only where the DNA matches it firmly. Clone sizes are given selectively: once, few, many, or a class where the clone is expanded.

v_gene: TRBV12-3/TRBV12-4
abundance: many
j_gene: TRBJ2-1
d_gene: NA
CDR3nt: TGTGCCAGCAGTTCATGGTCCTACAATGAGCAGTTCTTC
CDR3aa: CASSSWSYNEQFF

v_gene: TRBV29-1
abundance: many
j_gene: TRBJ2-5
d_gene: NA
CDR3nt: TGCAGCGTTCAAGAAGAGACCCAGTACTTC
CDR3aa: CSVQEETQYF

v_gene: TRBV12-3/TRBV12-4
abundance: NA
j_gene: TRBJ2-1
d_gene: NA
CDR3nt: TGTGCCAGCAGTAGAGTTAGCGGATACAATGAGCAGTTCTTC
CDR3aa: CASSRVSGYNEQFF

v_gene: TRBV4-2
abundance: many
j_gene: TRBJ2-3
d_gene: TRBD2
CDR3nt: TGTGCCAGCAGCCAAAACCCTAGCGGGGGAAAATTAACAGATACGCAGTATTTT
CDR3aa: CASSQNPSGGKLTDTQYF

v_gene: TRBV28
abundance: many
j_gene: TRBJ2-6
d_gene: TRBD1
CDR3nt: TGTGCCAGCAGTCTACAAGACAGGGATAGCCCTCCCGACTCTGGGGCCAACGTCCTGACTTTC
CDR3aa: CASSLQDRDSPPDSGANVLTF

v_gene: TRBV29-1
abundance: few
j_gene: TRBJ2-3
d_gene: TRBD2
CDR3nt: TGCAGCGTTGCGAGCGGGAGCTCAACAGATACGCAGTATTTT
CDR3aa: CSVASGSSTDTQYF

v_gene: TRBV5-1
abundance: few
j_gene: TRBJ1-2
d_gene: NA
CDR3nt: TGCGCCAGCCATGACGGTACATATGGCTACACCTTC
CDR3aa: CASHDGTYGYTF

v_gene: TRBV12-3/TRBV12-4
abundance: NA
j_gene: TRBJ2-5
d_gene: NA
CDR3nt: TGTGCCAGCAGCTCGACGAGGGCGGCCCAAGAGACCCAGTACTTC
CDR3aa: CASSSTRAAQETQYF

v_gene: TRBV3-1
abundance: few
j_gene: TRBJ1-1
d_gene: TRBD1
CDR3nt: TGTGCCAGCAGCCAAGTCGGGACAGGGGCTGAAGCTTTCTTT
CDR3aa: CASSQVGTGAEAFF

v_gene: TRBV4-3
abundance: NA
j_gene: TRBJ2-3
d_gene: NA
CDR3nt: TGCGCCAGCAGCCAAGATTTAGCACAGGGCGCAGATACGCAGTATTTT
CDR3aa: CASSQDLAQGADTQYF

v_gene: TRBV11-2
abundance: NA
j_gene: TRBJ2-1
d_gene: NA
CDR3nt: TGTGCCAGCAGCTCCAAGGATCGGAGATGGAACAATGAGCAGTTCTTC
CDR3aa: CASSSKDRRWNNEQFF

v_gene: TRBV6-2/TRBV6-3
abundance: few
j_gene: TRBJ2-1
d_gene: TRBD2
CDR3nt: TGTGCCAGCAGGGGGGCGGGAGGTGTAAATGAGCAGTTCTTC
CDR3aa: CASRGAGGVNEQFF

v_gene: TRBV7-2
abundance: many
j_gene: TRBJ2-3
d_gene: NA
CDR3nt: TGTGCCAGCAGCTTAGGGAGGGGAGATACGCAGTATTTT
CDR3aa: CASSLGRGDTQYF

v_gene: TRBV20-1
abundance: many
j_gene: TRBJ2-3
d_gene: NA
CDR3nt: TGCAGTGCTAGAGATCCGAACACAGATACGCAGTATTTT
CDR3aa: CSARDPNTDTQYF

v_gene: TRBV6-1
abundance: many
j_gene: TRBJ1-2
d_gene: NA
CDR3nt: TGTGCCAGCAAGCGGACCCAGGGAGCTGGCTACACCTTC
CDR3aa: CASKRTQGAGYTF

v_gene: TRBV28
abundance: NA
j_gene: TRBJ2-1
d_gene: NA
CDR3nt: TGTGCCAGCAGTTTAATAGACGCTAGCAACTACAATGAGCAGTTCTTC
CDR3aa: CASSLIDASNYNEQFF

v_gene: TRBV10-2
abundance: many
j_gene: TRBJ1-4
d_gene: NA
CDR3nt: TGCGCCAGCAGTGGAAATATGGCGGAAAAACTGTTTTTT
CDR3aa: CASSGNMAEKLFF

v_gene: TRBV7-2
abundance: many
j_gene: TRBJ2-2
d_gene: NA
CDR3nt: TGTGCCAGCAGCCTGGACCCCGCCGGGGAGCTGTTTTTT
CDR3aa: CASSLDPAGELFF

v_gene: TRBV5-1
abundance: few
j_gene: TRBJ1-3
d_gene: NA
CDR3nt: TGCGCCAGCAGCTTGGACGTCACTGGAAACACCATATATTTT
CDR3aa: CASSLDVTGNTIYF

v_gene: TRBV6-5
abundance: NA
j_gene: TRBJ1-5
d_gene: NA
CDR3nt: TGTGCCAGCAGTTACTCCCTTAATCAGCCCCAGCATTTT
CDR3aa: CASSYSLNQPQHF

v_gene: TRBV5-1
abundance: few
j_gene: TRBJ2-5
d_gene: NA
CDR3nt: TGCGCCAGCAGCTTTGAAGGGCTAGCGAGAGAGACCCAGTACTTC
CDR3aa: CASSFEGLARETQYF

v_gene: TRBV7-2
abundance: few
j_gene: TRBJ1-3
d_gene: NA
CDR3nt: TGTGCCAGCAGCCGCGAACAGGCCCGGTCTGGAAACACCATATATTTT
CDR3aa: CASSREQARSGNTIYF

v_gene: TRBV20-1
abundance: many
j_gene: TRBJ2-1
d_gene: TRBD2
CDR3nt: TGCAGTGCTAGAGTCATAAGCGGGAGGAACTACAATGAGCAGTTCTTC
CDR3aa: CSARVISGRNYNEQFF

v_gene: TRBV6-2/TRBV6-3
abundance: NA
j_gene: TRBJ2-3
d_gene: NA
CDR3nt: TGTGCCAGCAACGAGGGTTCGCATACGCAGTATTTT
CDR3aa: CASNEGSHTQYF

v_gene: TRBV4-1
abundance: few
j_gene: TRBJ2-3
d_gene: NA
CDR3nt: TGCGCCAGCAGCCAAGGTAACGGGTGGGGCACAGATACGCAGTATTTT
CDR3aa: CASSQGNGWGTDTQYF

v_gene: TRBV5-8
abundance: few
j_gene: TRBJ2-2
d_gene: TRBD1
CDR3nt: TGTGCCAGCAGAGGTACAGGGGGGTGGACCGGGGAGCTGTTTTTT
CDR3aa: CASRGTGGWTGELFF

v_gene: TRBV7-2
abundance: many
j_gene: TRBJ1-2
d_gene: NA
CDR3nt: TGTGCCAGCAGCTTAGCCACCTCCGGGGGGGGCTACACCTTC
CDR3aa: CASSLATSGGGYTF

v_gene: TRBV20-1
abundance: many
j_gene: TRBJ1-3
d_gene: NA
CDR3nt: TGCAGTGCTAGAGATAGTGCAGTCTCTGGAAACACCATATATTTT
CDR3aa: CSARDSAVSGNTIYF

v_gene: TRBV24-1
abundance: many
j_gene: TRBJ2-3
d_gene: NA
CDR3nt: TGTGCCACCAGTGATCCCCAAGCCACAGATACGCAGTATTTT
CDR3aa: CATSDPQATDTQYF

v_gene: TRBV7-2
abundance: many
j_gene: TRBJ2-1
d_gene: NA
CDR3nt: TGTGCCAGCAGCATCGCGCCTAGTGTACAGGAGCAGTTCTTC
CDR3aa: CASSIAPSVQEQFF

v_gene: TRBV18
abundance: few
j_gene: TRBJ2-7
d_gene: NA
CDR3nt: TGTGCCAGCTCACCTAGAGAAGGCGAACCTAAAAGGGAGTACCCCTACGAGCAGTACTTC
CDR3aa: CASSPREGEPKREYPYEQYF

v_gene: TRBV3-1
abundance: NA
j_gene: TRBJ2-6
d_gene: TRBD1
CDR3nt: TGTGCCAGCAGCCGGGACAGGGTCTCTGGGGCCAACGTCCTGACTTTC
CDR3aa: CASSRDRVSGANVLTF

v_gene: TRBV29-1
abundance: NA
j_gene: TRBJ1-5
d_gene: NA
CDR3nt: TGCAGCGTTGTTGTCACGAGCAATCAGCCCCAGCATTTT
CDR3aa: CSVVVTSNQPQHF

v_gene: TRBV6-2/TRBV6-3
abundance: few
j_gene: TRBJ1-6
d_gene: TRBD1
CDR3nt: TGTGCCAGCAGTTTCCCACAGGGGAACACCTATAATTCACCCCTCCACTTT
CDR3aa: CASSFPQGNTYNSPLHF

v_gene: TRBV6-5
abundance: NA
j_gene: TRBJ1-3
d_gene: NA
CDR3nt: TGTGCCAGCAGCTATACTGGGGTCAGGCCCTCTGGAAACACCATATATTTT
CDR3aa: CASSYTGVRPSGNTIYF

v_gene: TRBV5-1
abundance: NA
j_gene: TRBJ2-3
d_gene: NA
CDR3nt: TGCGCCAGCAGCTTGCCGGGAGCAGCAGATACGCAGTATTTT
CDR3aa: CASSLPGAADTQYF

v_gene: TRBV10-3
abundance: few
j_gene: TRBJ2-4
d_gene: NA
CDR3nt: TGTGCCATCAGCCCTGGGGGGGCGGGAGACAACATTCAGTACTTC
CDR3aa: CAISPGGAGDNIQYF